This TCR beta chain was retrieved from a study of persistence of HIV-infected CD4 T cells. The CDR3 is made up of 13 amino acids. Looked up from germline, CDR1 is WNHNN and CDR2 is SYGVQD (reference sequence). With 6 bases removed from V and 4 bases from J, the gap between germline ends came to 9 bases. This was the immunoSEQ version 4 assay in survey mode. Repertoires were generated with immunoSEQ multiplex PCR, while TCRdb's copy carries only in-frame clones and drops some. This table has 40,000 to 55,000 clones, around 90% appearing once. Nonspecific anti-CD3/anti-CD28 bead stimulation represents the broad CD4+ T cell repertoire. Responding CD4+ T cells were sorted by upregulation of both CD40 ligand and CD69. Of note for this clone: The antigen remains undetermined.

The sample in question was CD4+ T cells sorted from PBMCs after roughly 20-hour stimulation, obtained from a patient who received antiretroviral therapy. This TCR was sampled from an adult woman with HIV who was CMV-seropositive. The chain recombines TRBV10-1 with TRBJ2-2, with D possibly matching TRBD1 (6 bases). The CDR3 loop is CASRQGSTGELFF. The CDR3, as DNA: TGCGCCAGCAGACAGGGATCCACCGGGGAGCTGTTTTTT.